This record covers a single TCR beta chain. In its sample, this clonotype was seen a few times. Its antigen remains unidentified. Base qualities were left out, and no much larger clone turns up one base away. Reading the label with the study, this specimen's time point is: patch test 1, 2 weeks after DPC sensitization. The sample's treatment or condition label, decoded: therapeutic diphenylcyclopropenone sensitization with weekly scalp DPC. At each patch-test visit, blood was drawn before the patch test was applied. Patients were considered eligible if aged 18 to 70, diagnosed with alopecia and deemed suitable for DPC therapy, and patients were excluded if pregnant. Total RNA was extracted from unfractionated whole blood collected in Tempus Blood RNA tubes. These data are taken from a study of human T cells and chemical hapten exposure (dated by TCRdb to about 2021). Broadly, across the study: For sensitization, 2% DPC in acetone was applied to a 2 cm by 2 cm area of upper inner arm skin. The mostly female patient cohort included alopecia areata with under or over 50% scalp involvement, alopecia totalis and alopecia universalis. Peripheral blood TCR repertoire changes were tracked in vivo in alopecia patients during primary and secondary sensitization to the hapten diphenylcyclopropenone (DPC). Libraries were pooled for sequencing, and variation in per-sample TCR yields was attributed mainly to small differences in library volumes within the pool. Patients additionally received weekly therapeutic DPC doses to the scalp throughout the roughly 24-week study period. Roughly 30 alopecia patients provided blood for TCR sequencing at one to four time points (pre-sensitization, 2, 6 and 24 weeks). Patch testing was done on the upper back using Finn chambers containing 0.01% DPC, and results were scored after 6 days according to International Contact Dermatitis Research Group standards. Blood samples were taken from patients before sensitization (week 0) and at 2, 6 and about 24 weeks after DPC sensitization. Study-wide conclusions, independent of this receptor: Significantly more large CDR3 similarity clusters were formed by expanded TCRs than by pre-sensitization or healthy control sets, consistent with antigen-driven responses. Repeated subsampling changed both the strength of the expansion versus patch-test correlation and the threshold at which the correlation became significant. Because all patients had alopecia, a presumed autoimmune disease, the immune response of the patients might differ from that of healthy individuals. The number of TCRs above 1 in 1000 frequency did not change with DPC sensitization; there was no evidence of global repertoire structure alterations. The number of PT1 expanded TCRs positively correlated with patch test score, significant at thresholds 8, 16 and 32 but not 4.

V loses 4 bases at its end and J loses 5 bases; junction bases beyond the gene matches: 10. CDR1 and CDR2 are read off the germline V gene as ENHRY and SYGVKD. There are 16 amino acids in the CDR3, from cysteine to phenylalanine inclusive. Only the CDR3 part of the read is kept: 48 bases, read in frame from the first base. The library came from RACE. The data were produced on a NextSeq 500. Library preparation attached unique molecular identifiers to individual cDNA molecules for quantitative, reproducible TCR counting. For every blood RNA sample, sequencing covered both the TCR alpha and TCR beta chains. The paper's processing steps were these. A median of roughly 99,000 TCRs per sample was observed, with a range of about 20,000 to 690,600. The Decombinator software suite was used to annotate V, J and CDR3 in the TCR reads. For the PS versus PT1 abundance plots, all samples were subsampled to the same number of TCRs (28,000). Expanded TCRs were defined as absent before sensitization and observed at least eight times at the 2-week time point. TCRdb itself trimmed the public reads at Q25 with fastp, ran MiXCR and retained productive beta chains. Entries are consolidated by CDR3 protein sequence, retaining the most common genes and DNA. These V and J calls derive from TCRdb rather than the authors' analysis. Recorded for this sample are 75,000 to 90,000 distinct CDR3 sequences; around 7% of them occurred a single time. The ten biggest clones cover about 1.4% of the sample.

The clonotype was recovered from a woman aged 25-40 years with alopecia areata. Some clones in this sample may be carry-over from other donors' samples. This chain is built from TRBV10-3 and TRBJ2-7; TRBD1 agrees with 11 junctional bases. The sample in question was whole blood, obtained in connection with sensitization to the hapten diphenylcyclopropenone (DPC). CDR3 loop: CAISGGQGGPTDEQYF. Read as DNA, the sequence is TGTGCCATCAGTGGGGGACAGGGGGGGCCTACCGACGAGCAGTACTTC.